The 10 T cell receptor beta chains reported below all come from one sample, sequenced in a study of cytomegalovirus exposure and HLA in healthy donors. The PCR made use of 60 Vbeta and 13 Jbeta primers. Only in-frame clones appear in the TCRdb table, and some are missing; sequencing was by immunoSEQ multiplex PCR. The sample contains 110,000 or so clones, around 73% of which appear only once. Material for sequencing was PBMCs. The receptors come from a woman in her twenties or thirties in good health and CMV-seropositive.

This chain links TRBV19 with TRBJ2-3; D uncertain. The V gene lost 5 bases and the J gene lost 0 bases, with 9 bases spanning the gap. Germline CDR1 LNHDA, CDR2 SQIVND (reference sequence). The CDR3 has 14 amino acids. The CDR3 coding sequence is TGTGCCAGTAGTTCCTCGACTAGCACAGATACGCAGTATTTT. Translation: CASSSSTSTDTQYF.

The chain is built from TRBV7-2 and TRBJ1-1; maybe TRBD1 (5 bases). Trimming took 5 bases from V and 0 from J, leaving 13 bases between them. This CDR3 contains 15 residues. CDR1 is SGHTA, CDR2 FQGNSA, per germline. The chain's CDR3 is CASSATGNLNTEAFF. The CDR3 DNA is TGTGCCAGCAGCGCTACAGGTAACCTGAACACTGAAGCTTTCTTT. The whole variable domain, filled in from reference TRBV7-2 and TRBJ1-1, reads GAGVSQSPSNKVTEKGKDVELRCDPISGHTALYWYRQSLGQGLEFLIYFQGNSAPDKSGLPSDRFSAERTGGSVSTLTIQRTQQEDSAVYLCASSATGNLNTEAFFGQGTRLTVV.

This rearrangement joins TRBV9 to TRBJ2-3; perhaps TRBD1 as D (6 bases). This CDR3 comprises 14 residues. V shed 4 bases and J shed 2 bases, with 11 bases lying between them. CDR1 is SGDLS, CDR2 YYNGEE, per germline. The CDR3 region is CASSPTGYTDTQYF. CDR3 coding DNA: TGTGCCAGCAGCCCCACAGGGTACACAGATACGCAGTATTTT.

The chain couples TRBV18 to TRBJ1-2; no clear D. V lost 4 bases and J 1 base, leaving 10 bases between the germline ends. Per germline, CDR1 KGHSH and CDR2 LQKENI. The CDR3 sequence is 14 residues long. The CDR3: CASSRALDNYGYTF. Written as DNA, the CDR3 is TGTGCCAGCTCACGGGCTTTGGATAACTATGGCTACACCTTC.

V gene TRBV5-5 combines with J gene TRBJ1-1, with D perhaps matching TRBD1 (5 bases). This CDR3 has 12 amino acids. Germline V lookup: CDR1 SGHKS, CDR2 YYEKEE (reference sequence). With 3 bases removed from V and 9 bases from J, the gap between germline ends came to 12 bases. The CDR3 spells CASSWWDSQAFF. In DNA form, the CDR3 reads TGTGCCAGCAGCTGGTGGGACTCCCAAGCTTTCTTT.

The sample holds a few counts of this clone. The chain joins TRBV4-1 to TRBJ2-7, with 9 bases identical to TRBD1. Germline V gene data show CDR1 as MGHRA and CDR2 as YSYEKL. The CDR3 runs 17 residues. J gave up 2 bases and V 2 bases, and 10 bases lay outside the gene matches. DNA for the CDR3: TGCGCCAGCAGCCAATATGTGGCGGGACAGGGTACCTACGAGCAGTACTTC. This translates into CASSQYVAGQGTYEQYF.

The chain employs TRBV19 and TRBJ2-7, with TRBD2 matching 8 bases. The junction had 5 bases not matched to a gene; V was cut back by 7 bases and J by 0 bases. Per the germline V gene, CDR1 is LNHDA and CDR2 is SQIVND (reference sequence). The CDR3 has 14 residues. Here the CDR3 reads CASTRSGSSYEQYF. The CDR3 nucleotides are TGTGCCAGTACCAGAAGCGGGAGCTCCTACGAGCAGTACTTC.

V usage is TRBV4-1 and J usage is TRBJ2-1, with a weak D call TRBD2 (6 bases). V was cut by 1 base and J by 5 bases, with 12 bases left in between. The CDR3 consists of 15 residues. Germline values: CDR1 MGHRA, CDR2 YSYEKL. The CDR3 reads CASSQVASVNNEQFF. The CDR3 DNA reads as TGCGCCAGCAGCCAAGTTGCTAGCGTCAACAATGAGCAGTTCTTC.

This chain joins TRBV19 and TRBJ2-7; 10 nucleotides align to TRBD1. V gave up 4 bases and J gave up 1 base; unmatched junction bases: 7. Per germline, CDR1 LNHDA and CDR2 SQIVND (reference sequence). The CDR3 spans 16 residues. This chain's CDR3 is CASSTRTGQGSYEQYF. The CDR3 nucleotides read TGTGCCAGTAGTACTAGGACGGGACAGGGGTCCTACGAGCAGTACTTC.

The DNA of the CDR3 is TGTGCCAGCAGCTATACAGGGGCTGGAAACACCATATATTTT. Translated: CASSYTGAGNTIYF. The chain carries TRBV5-5 and TRBJ1-3; 7 positions agree with TRBD1. The CDR3 consists of 14 residues. Germline V gives CDR1 SGHKS, CDR2 YYEKEE (reference sequence). Trimming removed 3 bases from V and 2 bases from J; junction bases left unmatched: 2.